This T cell receptor (beta chain) was found in a study of response to subunit inactivated influenza vaccine. Study-level results: That few new T cells are recruited by each seasonal influenza vaccination was the authors' suggestion.

CDR1 is DFQATT and CDR2 is SNEGSKA in the germline V gene (reference sequence). V shed 5 bases, J shed 7 bases, and the junction held 14 bases outside the gene matches. The CDR3 has 15 amino acids. This clonotype was observed a handful of times. The antigen is undetermined. TCRdb reprocessed the RT-PCR reads via MiXCR and lists one record per CDR3 protein. The data show hundreds of thousands of distinct CDR3 sequences, around 25% seen once. This clonotype was sampled from a man aged 50 or older who received an inactivated influenza vaccine. Sequencing used CD4+ T cells sorted from PBMCs, obtained roughly 5 days after vaccination. The V gene is TRBV20-1, the J gene TRBJ2-7; TRBD2 agrees at 10 bases. The chain's CDR3 is CSAQDSGRSLGEQYF. CDR3 coding DNA: TGCAGTGCTCAGGATAGCGGGAGGTCCCTGGGGGAGCAGTACTTC.